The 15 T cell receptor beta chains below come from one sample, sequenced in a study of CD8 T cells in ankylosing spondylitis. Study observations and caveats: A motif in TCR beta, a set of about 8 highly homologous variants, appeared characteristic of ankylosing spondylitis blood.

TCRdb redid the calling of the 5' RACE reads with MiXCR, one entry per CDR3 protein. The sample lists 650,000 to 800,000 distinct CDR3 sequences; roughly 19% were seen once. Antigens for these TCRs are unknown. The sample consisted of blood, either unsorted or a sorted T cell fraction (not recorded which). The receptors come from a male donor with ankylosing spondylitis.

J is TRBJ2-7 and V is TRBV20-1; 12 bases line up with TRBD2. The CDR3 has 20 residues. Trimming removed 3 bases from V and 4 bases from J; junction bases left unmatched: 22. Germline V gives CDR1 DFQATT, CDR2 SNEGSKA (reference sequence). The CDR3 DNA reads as TGCAGTGCTAGCCACGACTTAGGACTAGCGGGGACAAGCCACTCATACGAGCAGTACTTC. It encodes CSASHDLGLAGTSHSYEQYF.

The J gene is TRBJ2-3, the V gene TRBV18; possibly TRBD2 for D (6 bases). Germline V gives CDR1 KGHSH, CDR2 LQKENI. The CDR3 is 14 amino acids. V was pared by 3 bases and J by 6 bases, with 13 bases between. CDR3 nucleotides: TGTGCCAGCTCACCTGGGACTCCCCGCGATACGCAGTATTTT. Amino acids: CASSPGTPRDTQYF.

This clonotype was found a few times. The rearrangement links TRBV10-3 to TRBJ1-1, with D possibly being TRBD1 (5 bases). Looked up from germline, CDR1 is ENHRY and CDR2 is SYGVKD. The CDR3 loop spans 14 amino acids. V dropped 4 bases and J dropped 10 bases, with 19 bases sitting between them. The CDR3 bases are TGTGCCATCAGTGGAACCGACAGCCCCTTTGGAGCTTTCTTT. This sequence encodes CAISGTDSPFGAFF.

For the CDR3, the DNA is TGTGCCAGCAGTTACGGGGAAAAACTGTTTTTT. Translation gives CASSYGEKLFF. This sequence joins TRBV6-5 and TRBJ1-4; D ambiguous. The CDR3 is 11 amino acids. Germline loops: CDR1 MNHEY, CDR2 SVGAGI. The V end was cut by 2 bases, the J end by 8 bases, with 3 bases between.

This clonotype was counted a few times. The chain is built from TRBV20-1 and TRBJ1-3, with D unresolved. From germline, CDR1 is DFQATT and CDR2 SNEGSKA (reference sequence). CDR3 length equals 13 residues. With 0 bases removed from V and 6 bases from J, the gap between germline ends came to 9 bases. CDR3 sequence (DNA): TGCAGTGCTAGAGACGGGGTAGCAAACACCATATATTTT. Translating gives CSARDGVANTIYF.

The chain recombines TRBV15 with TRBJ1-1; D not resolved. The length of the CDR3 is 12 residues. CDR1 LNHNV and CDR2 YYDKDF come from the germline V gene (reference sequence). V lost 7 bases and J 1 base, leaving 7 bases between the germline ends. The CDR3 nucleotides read TGTGCCACCAACAGTGCGAACACTGAAGCTTTCTTT. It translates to CATNSANTEAFF.

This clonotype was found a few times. CDR3 region: CSVGNSPYNEQFF. For the CDR3, the DNA is TGCAGCGTTGGTAACAGTCCCTACAATGAGCAGTTCTTC. J is TRBJ2-1 and V is TRBV29-1; D not certain. This CDR3 has 13 residues. In germline, CDR1 is SQVTM, CDR2 ANQGSEA. V dropped 4 bases and J dropped 2 bases, with 9 bases sitting between them.

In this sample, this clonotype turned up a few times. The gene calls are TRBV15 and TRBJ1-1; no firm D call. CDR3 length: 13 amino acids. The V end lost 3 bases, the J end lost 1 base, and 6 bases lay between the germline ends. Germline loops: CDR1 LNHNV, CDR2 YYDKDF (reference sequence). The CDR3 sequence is CATSRYRNTEAFF. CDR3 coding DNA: TGTGCCACCAGCAGGTATCGGAACACTGAAGCTTTCTTT.

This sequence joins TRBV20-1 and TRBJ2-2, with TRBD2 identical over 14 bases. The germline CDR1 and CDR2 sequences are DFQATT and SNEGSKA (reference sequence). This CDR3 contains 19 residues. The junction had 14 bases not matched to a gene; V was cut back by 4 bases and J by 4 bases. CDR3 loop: CSAIRGLAGGSRGTGELFF. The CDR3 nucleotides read TGCAGTGCTATTAGAGGACTAGCGGGAGGATCGCGAGGCACCGGGGAGCTGTTTTTT.

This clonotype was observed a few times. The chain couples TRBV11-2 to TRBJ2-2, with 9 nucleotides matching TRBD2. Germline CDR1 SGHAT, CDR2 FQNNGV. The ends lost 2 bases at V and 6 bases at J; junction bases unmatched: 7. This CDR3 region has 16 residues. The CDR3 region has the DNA TGTGCCAGCAGCTTAAGGACTAGCGAGATGGCCGGGGAGCTGTTTTTT. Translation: CASSLRTSEMAGELFF.

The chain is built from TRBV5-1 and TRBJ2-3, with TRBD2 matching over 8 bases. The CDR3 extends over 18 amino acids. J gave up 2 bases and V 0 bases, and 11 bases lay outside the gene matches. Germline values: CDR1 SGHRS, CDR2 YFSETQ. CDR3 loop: CASSLAAGQRGYTDTQYF. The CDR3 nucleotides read TGCGCCAGCAGCTTGGCCGCCGGCCAGCGGGGGTACACAGATACGCAGTATTTT.

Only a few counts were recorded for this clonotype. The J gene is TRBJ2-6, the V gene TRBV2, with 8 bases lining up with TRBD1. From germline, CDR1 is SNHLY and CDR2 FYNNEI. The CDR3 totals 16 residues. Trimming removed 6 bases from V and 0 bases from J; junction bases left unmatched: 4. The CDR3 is CASRRQGSSGANVLTF. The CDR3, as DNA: TGTGCCAGCAGGAGACAGGGGAGCTCTGGGGCCAACGTCCTGACTTTC.

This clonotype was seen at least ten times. In nucleotides, the CDR3 is TGTGCCAGCAGTTTATGGGACGCGGGAGGGCCCCACAATGAGCAGTTCTTC. Its translation: CASSLWDAGGPHNEQFF. This chain uses TRBV12-3 or TRBV12-4 with TRBJ2-1, with 9 nucleotides matching TRBD2. CDR3 length: 17 residues. Trimming removed 2 bases from V and 5 bases from J; junction bases left unmatched: 10.

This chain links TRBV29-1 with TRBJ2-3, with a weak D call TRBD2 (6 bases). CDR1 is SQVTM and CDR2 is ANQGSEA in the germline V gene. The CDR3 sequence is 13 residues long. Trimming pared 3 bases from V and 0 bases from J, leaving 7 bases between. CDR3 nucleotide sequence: TGCAGCGTTGAGCGGGATAGCACAGATACGCAGTATTTT. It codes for CSVERDSTDTQYF.

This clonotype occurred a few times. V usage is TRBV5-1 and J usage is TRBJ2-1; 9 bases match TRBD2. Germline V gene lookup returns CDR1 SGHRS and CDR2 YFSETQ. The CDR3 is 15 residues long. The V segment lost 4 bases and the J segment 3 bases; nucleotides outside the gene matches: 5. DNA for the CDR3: TGCGCCAGCAGCCCCGGGACTAGCCACTACAATGAGCAGTTCTTC. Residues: CASSPGTSHYNEQFF.